This T cell receptor beta chain emerged from a study of T cells in Graves' hyperthyroidism and ophthalmopathy. This clonotype was seen only a few times. Because the CDR3 is missing its conserved closing phenylalanine or tryptophan, this is likely a read error. The germline gives CDR1 MNHNS, CDR2 SASEGT. The CDR3 has 12 amino acids. Trimming cost V 6 bases and J 8 bases; bases outside gene matches: 5. Template material for amplifying TCR beta CDR3 regions consisted of RNA transcripts. A set of HTBI primers served as the primers for a first-round RT-PCR of the TCR CDR3. TCRdb used MiXCR to reprocess the multiplex PCR reads, holding one entry per CDR3 protein. The table has around 390,000 distinct CDR3 sequences, roughly 15% seen once.

The sequence was obtained from a woman aged 25 to 39 with Graves' ophthalmopathy. The sequenced sample consisted of blood. The chain couples TRBV6-1 to TRBJ1-2, with 8 bases fitting TRBD1. DNA for the CDR3: TGTGCCAGCAGGAGACAGGGGAGAGGCTACACCCTC. Translation gives CASRRQGRGYTL.